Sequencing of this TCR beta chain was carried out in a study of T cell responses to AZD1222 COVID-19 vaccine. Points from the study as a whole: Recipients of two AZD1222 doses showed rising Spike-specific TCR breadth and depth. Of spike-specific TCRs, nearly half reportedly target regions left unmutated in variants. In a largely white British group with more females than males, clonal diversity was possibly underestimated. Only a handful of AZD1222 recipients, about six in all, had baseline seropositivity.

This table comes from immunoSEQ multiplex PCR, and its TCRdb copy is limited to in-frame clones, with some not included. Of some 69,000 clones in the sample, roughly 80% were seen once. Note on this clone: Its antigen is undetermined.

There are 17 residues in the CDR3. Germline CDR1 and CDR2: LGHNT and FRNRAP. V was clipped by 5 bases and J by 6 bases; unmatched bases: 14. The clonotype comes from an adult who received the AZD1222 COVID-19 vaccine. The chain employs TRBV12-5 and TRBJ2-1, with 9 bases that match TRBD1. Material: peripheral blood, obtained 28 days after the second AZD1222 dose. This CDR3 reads CASGPSGGTGLFNEQFF. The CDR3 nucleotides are TGTGCTAGTGGTCCATCTGGGGGGACAGGGCTCTTCAATGAGCAGTTCTTC.